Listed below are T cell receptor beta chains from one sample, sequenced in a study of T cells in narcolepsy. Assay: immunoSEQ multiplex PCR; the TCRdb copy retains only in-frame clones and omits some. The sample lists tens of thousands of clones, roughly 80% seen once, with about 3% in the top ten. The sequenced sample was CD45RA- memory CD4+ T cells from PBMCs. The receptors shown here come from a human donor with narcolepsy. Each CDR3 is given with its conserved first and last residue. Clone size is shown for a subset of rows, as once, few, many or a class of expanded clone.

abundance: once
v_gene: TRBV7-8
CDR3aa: CASSARGRGEKLFF

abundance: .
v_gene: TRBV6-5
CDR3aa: CASRPPLGQDYGYTF

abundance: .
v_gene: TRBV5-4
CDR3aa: CASSLDRLMAPLHF

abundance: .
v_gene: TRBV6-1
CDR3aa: CASSALLGQETQYF

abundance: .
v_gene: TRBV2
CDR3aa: CASSMGGGGQPQHF

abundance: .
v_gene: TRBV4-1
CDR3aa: CASSQGDGRNTEAFF

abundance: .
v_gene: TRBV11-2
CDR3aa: CASSPQLGLSPLHF

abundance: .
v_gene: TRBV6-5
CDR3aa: CASSKLSDNEQFF

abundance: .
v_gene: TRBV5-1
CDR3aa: CASSAWTGHSDTQYF

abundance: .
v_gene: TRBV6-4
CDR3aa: CASSVIQGFGELFF

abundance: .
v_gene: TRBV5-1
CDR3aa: CASSLSGTTDTQYF

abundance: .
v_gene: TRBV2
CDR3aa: CASSANRNTEAFF

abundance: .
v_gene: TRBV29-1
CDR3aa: CSATGTGGPGQFF

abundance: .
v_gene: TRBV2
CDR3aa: CASSERVQYNEQFF

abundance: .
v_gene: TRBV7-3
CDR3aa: CASSLMAEGEQYF

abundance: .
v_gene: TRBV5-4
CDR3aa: CASSDASGGTTDTQYF

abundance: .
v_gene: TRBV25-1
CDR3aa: CASNRSSNYEQYF

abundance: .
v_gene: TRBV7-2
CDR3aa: CASSLVVGRGETQYF